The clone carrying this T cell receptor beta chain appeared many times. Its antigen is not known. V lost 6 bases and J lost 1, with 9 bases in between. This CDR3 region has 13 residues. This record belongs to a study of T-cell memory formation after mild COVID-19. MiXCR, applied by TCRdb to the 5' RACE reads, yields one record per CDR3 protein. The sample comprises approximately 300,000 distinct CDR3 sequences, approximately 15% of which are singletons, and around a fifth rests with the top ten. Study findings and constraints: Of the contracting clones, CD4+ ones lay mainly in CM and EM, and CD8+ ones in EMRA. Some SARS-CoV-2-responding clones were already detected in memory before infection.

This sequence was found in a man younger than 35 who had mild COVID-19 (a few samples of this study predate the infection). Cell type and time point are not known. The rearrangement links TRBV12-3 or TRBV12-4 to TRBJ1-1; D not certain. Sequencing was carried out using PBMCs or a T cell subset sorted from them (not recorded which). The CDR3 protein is CASSLWGNTEAFF. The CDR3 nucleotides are TGTGCCAGCAGCCTCTGGGGGAACACTGAAGCTTTCTTT.